A single sample gave rise to the 15 T cell receptor beta chains below, sequenced in a study of blood T cells in healthy people across ages. A J-beta primer mix and a sample-barcoded 5' primer were used in a second PCR of about 6 to 12 cycles. Each CDR3 protein gets one entry after TCRdb re-called the 5' RACE reads with MiXCR. The sample carries hundreds of thousands of distinct CDR3 sequences, 20% to 30% recorded once. The sample was also linked to a second study, of T cells of mothers and their children.

The source material was blood. The receptors originated from a boy younger than 18 in good health.

This clonotype was detected a few times. The J gene is TRBJ1-2, the V gene TRBV12-3 or TRBV12-4; D is unclear. V lost 6 bases, J lost 5 bases, and 7 bases lay in between. This CDR3 region has 11 residues. The CDR3 loop reads CASRRGYGYTF. In DNA form, the CDR3 reads TGTGCCAGCAGACGAGGGTATGGCTACACCTTC.

The chain combines TRBV6-2 or TRBV6-3 with TRBJ2-7; the match to TRBD1 covers 12 bases. The DNA end favors TRBJ2-1, so the J call may be wrong. This CDR3 contains 14 residues. Germline CDR1 MNHEY, CDR2 SVGEGT. The chain's CDR3 is CASRWDRGQAEQFF. In DNA form, the CDR3 reads TGTGCCAGCAGATGGGACAGGGGGCAAGCTGAGCAGTTCTTC.

This clonotype was recorded many times. The V call is TRBV7-8, the J call TRBJ2-5, with 10 bases lining up with TRBD2. V lost 5 bases and J lost 3; bases outside the gene matches: 3. Germline-derived CDR1 and CDR2 are SGHVS and FQNEAQ. The CDR3 extends over 14 amino acids. As DNA, the CDR3 is TGTGCCAGCAGCCCGGGACTAGCGAAAGAGACCCAGTACTTC. Encoded protein: CASSPGLAKETQYF.

This clonotype was seen at least ten times. J is TRBJ1-4 and V is TRBV29-1; D might be TRBD1 (6 bases). The CDR3 is 11 amino acids. Looked up from germline, CDR1 is SQVTM and CDR2 is ANQGSEA. CDR3 in DNA: TGCAGAACGGGGGCGAATGAAAAACTGTTTTTT. Its protein is CRTGANEKLFF.

This clonotype was seen more than once but under ten times. V and J are TRBV6-4 and TRBJ2-2; 9 nucleotides agree with TRBD1. Germline lookup yields CDR1 MRHNA and CDR2 SNTAGT. This CDR3 region has 14 residues. The ends lost 4 bases at V and 3 bases at J; junction bases unmatched: 0. The CDR3 loop is CASSGDRDTGELFF. CDR3 nucleotides: TGTGCCAGCAGTGGGGACAGGGACACCGGGGAGCTGTTTTTT.

V usage is TRBV7-4 and J usage is TRBJ2-7, with 9 bases fitting TRBD1. Germline CDR1 reads SGHVT; CDR2 reads SQSDAQ. This CDR3 region has 15 residues. The V and J ends lost 5 bases and 5 bases, in that order; junction bases with no gene match: 10. The CDR3 DNA reads TGTGCCAGCAGCCCGACCGCGACAGGGGGACACGAGCAGTACTTC. Translated, it gives CASSPTATGGHEQYF. The variable domain in full, completed from reference TRBV7-4 and TRBJ2-7, reads GAGVSQSPRYKVAKRGRDVALRCDSISGHVTLYWYRQTLGQGSEVLTYSQSDAQRDKSGRPSGRFSAERPERSVSTLKIQRTEQGDSAVYLCASSPTATGGHEQYFGPGTRLTVT.

This clonotype was observed a few times. The V gene is TRBV6-6, the J gene TRBJ1-2, with a tentative D call TRBD1 (6 bases). This CDR3 region has 13 residues. V shed 6 bases and J shed 3 bases, with 11 bases lying between them. CDR1 and CDR2 from the germline V gene are MNHNY and SVGAGI (reference sequence). This CDR3 reads CASSRTEDYGYTF. DNA of the CDR3: TGTGCCAGCAGCCGGACAGAAGACTATGGCTACACCTTC.

V usage is TRBV11-2 and J usage is TRBJ2-7; the D gene is possibly TRBD1 (6 bases). The CDR3 extends over 14 amino acids. V was pared by 5 bases and J by 3 bases, with 14 bases between. Germline V lookup: CDR1 SGHAT, CDR2 FQNNGV. The CDR3 reads CASSPQDSLYEQYF. The CDR3 DNA reads TGTGCCAGCAGCCCACAGGACAGCCTCTACGAGCAGTACTTC. Looking up the rest from reference TRBV11-2 and TRBJ2-7 gives the full variable domain: EAGVAQSPRYKIIEKRQSVAFWCNPISGHATLYWYQQILGQGPKLLIQFQNNGVVDDSQLPKDRFSAERLKGVDSTLKIQPAKLEDSAVYLCASSPQDSLYEQYFGPGTRLTVT.

The chain couples TRBV20-1 to TRBJ2-7; 7 nucleotides line up with TRBD2. This CDR3 region has 14 residues. The trim removed 3 bases at V and 5 bases at J, leaving 10 bases unmatched. Germline values: CDR1 DFQATT, CDR2 SNEGSKA (reference sequence). The CDR3 DNA sequence: TGCAGTGCTAGCCTAGAAGCGGGGAGCGACGAGCAGTACTTC. This gives the protein CSASLEAGSDEQYF.

The sample holds a few counts of this clonotype. This rearrangement joins TRBV7-6 to TRBJ2-3, with TRBD1 matching 7 bases. The CDR3 has 16 residues. Germline CDR1 and CDR2: SGHVS and FNYEAQ. J gave up 2 bases and V 5 bases, and 10 bases lay outside the gene matches. CDR3 bases: TGTGCCAGCAGCAAAGGGGGCCAGGGTTACACAGATACGCAGTATTTT. This translates into CASSKGGQGYTDTQYF.

The V and J genes are TRBV5-1 and TRBJ1-1; 8 nucleotides match TRBD1. Germline CDR1 and CDR2: SGHRS and YFSETQ. The CDR3 consists of 15 residues. V was pared by 1 base and J by 6 bases, with 8 bases of the junction left unmatched. Here the CDR3 reads CASSLYAGGVSEAFF. In DNA, the CDR3 is TGCGCCAGCAGCTTGTATGCAGGGGGCGTTTCTGAAGCTTTCTTT.

A few counts support this clonotype. This chain links TRBV2 with TRBJ1-3; a possible D gene is TRBD1 (5 bases). The germline V gene has CDR1 SNHLY and CDR2 FYNNEI. The V end was cut by 5 bases, the J end by 0 bases, with 11 bases between. This CDR3 contains 15 residues. The DNA for the CDR3 is TGTGCCAGCAGTCCGAGACAGAGCTCTGGAAACACCATATATTTT. This encodes CASSPRQSSGNTIYF.

This clonotype was counted between two and nine times. V gene TRBV7-2 combines with J gene TRBJ1-3, with D maybe TRBD1 (6 bases). Germline CDR1 SGHTA, CDR2 FQGNSA. The CDR3 is 18 residues long. The V and J ends lost 6 bases and 0 bases respectively, with 21 bases between them. CDR3 DNA sequence: TGTGCCAGCAGGTCGATAGCCGGGACAACTTTCTCTGGAAACACCATATATTTT. Protein product: CASRSIAGTTFSGNTIYF. Complete variable domain (other parts from reference TRBV7-2 and TRBJ1-3): GAGVSQSPSNKVTEKGKDVELRCDPISGHTALYWYRQSLGQGLEFLIYFQGNSAPDKSGLPSDRFSAERTGGSVSTLTIQRTQQEDSAVYLCASRSIAGTTFSGNTIYFGEGSWLTVV.

This clonotype came up a few times. The V call is TRBV4-1, the J call TRBJ2-1; a possible D gene is TRBD2 (5 bases). Per germline, CDR1 MGHRA and CDR2 YSYEKL. V was cut by 4 bases and J by 5 bases, with 12 bases left in between. This CDR3 is built from 14 residues. The CDR3 nucleotides read TGCGCCAGCAGCCTCAAAGGGCGGGACAATGAGCAGTTCTTC. It translates to CASSLKGRDNEQFF.

This clonotype was detected many times. This chain connects TRBV21-1 to TRBJ2-1; the D call in the table, TRBD1, was not verified against the DNA. TRBV21-1 is an annotated pseudogene. This CDR3 contains 14 residues. This chain's CDR3 is CASSIPTGHNEQFF. CDR3 nucleotides: TGTGCCAGCAGCATCCCGACAGGGCACAATGAGCAGTTCTTC.